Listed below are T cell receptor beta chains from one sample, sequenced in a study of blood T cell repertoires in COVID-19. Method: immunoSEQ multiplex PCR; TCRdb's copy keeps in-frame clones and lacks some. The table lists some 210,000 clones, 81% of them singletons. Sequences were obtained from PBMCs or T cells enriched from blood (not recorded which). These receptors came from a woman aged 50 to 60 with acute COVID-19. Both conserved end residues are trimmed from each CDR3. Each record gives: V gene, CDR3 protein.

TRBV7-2	ASGTSGSYNEQF
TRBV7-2	ASSLALFLLAALIGGAGELF
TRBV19	ASSSLPSDTQY
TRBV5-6	ASSPSGGAYEQY
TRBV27	ASTTSDSPEKLF
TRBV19	ASSNLAADGKETQY
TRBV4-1	ASSASDPWTSSYPNYNEQF
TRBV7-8	ASSLRTALLAGTTDTQY
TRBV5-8	ASSSGTSNTDTQY
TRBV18	ASSLGQGNKNTEAF
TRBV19	ASSTYRLQAGANTGELF
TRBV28	ASSARGQSNQPQH
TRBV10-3	AISPTGGRSYEQY
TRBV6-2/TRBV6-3	ASSPRQGPYEQY
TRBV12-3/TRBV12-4	ASSLLNGYT
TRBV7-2	ASSFGGRADEQY
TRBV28	ASSPLGGDEKLF
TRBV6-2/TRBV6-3	ASSIRPPDRDNSPLH
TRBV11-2	ASSLAGGITDTQY
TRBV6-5	ASSYLSGGNTEAF
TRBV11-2	ASSLSGTVRNTEAF
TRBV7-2	ASSLTKIRGTYGYT
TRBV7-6	ASSSQQGKGYT